This T cell receptor beta chain was captured in a study of blood T cell repertoires in COVID-19. Study details: Material from acute and convalescent COVID-19 was sourced from the United States, Italy and Spain. The cDNA or gDNA used as material had been derived from T cells, B-cell-depleted T cells, or PBMCs.

Original data processing: Quantification of nucleated cells was approximated via reference gene primer amplification. This table comes from immunoSEQ multiplex PCR, and its TCRdb copy is limited to in-frame clones, with some not included. V, J and clone size were drawn from that table, and D and trimming were deduced from the DNA. The sample shows roughly 50,000 clones, roughly nine tenths of them seen only once. The germline V gene has CDR1 SSHAT and CDR2 FNYEAQ (reference sequence). This CDR3 comprises 15 residues. A few counts support this clone. The germline gene is not matched at one end of the junction; a read error may be the cause.

Sequences were obtained from peripheral blood. The TCR originated in a woman aged 40 to 50 with active COVID-19. J is TRBJ1-5 and V is TRBV7-7, with 8 bases identical to TRBD1. The chain's CDR3 is CASSPQGACDQPQHF. DNA for the CDR3: TGTGCTAGCAGCCCCCAGGGGGCATGTGATCAGCCCCAGCATTTT. The whole variable domain, filled in from reference TRBV7-7 and TRBJ1-5, reads GAGVSQSPRYKVTKRGQDVTLRCDPISSHATLYWYQQALGQGPEFLTYFNYEAQPDKSGLPSDRFSAERPEGSISTLTIQRTEQRDSAMYRCASSPQGACDQPQHFGDGTRLSIL.